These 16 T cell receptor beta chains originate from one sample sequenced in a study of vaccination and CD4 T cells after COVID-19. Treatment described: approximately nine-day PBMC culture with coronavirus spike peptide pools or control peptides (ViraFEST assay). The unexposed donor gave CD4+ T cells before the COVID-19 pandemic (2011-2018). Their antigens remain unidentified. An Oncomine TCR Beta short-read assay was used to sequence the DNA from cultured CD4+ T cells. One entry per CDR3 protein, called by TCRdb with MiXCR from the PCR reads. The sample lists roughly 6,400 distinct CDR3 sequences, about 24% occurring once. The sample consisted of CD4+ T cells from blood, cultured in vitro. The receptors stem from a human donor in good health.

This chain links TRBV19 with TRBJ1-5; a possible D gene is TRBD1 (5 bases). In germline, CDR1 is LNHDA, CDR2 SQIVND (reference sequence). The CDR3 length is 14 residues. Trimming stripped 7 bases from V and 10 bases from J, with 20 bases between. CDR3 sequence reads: CASNRPGTESPQHF. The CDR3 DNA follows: TGTGCCAGTAATCGGCCGGGGACTGAAAGTCCCCAGCATTTT.

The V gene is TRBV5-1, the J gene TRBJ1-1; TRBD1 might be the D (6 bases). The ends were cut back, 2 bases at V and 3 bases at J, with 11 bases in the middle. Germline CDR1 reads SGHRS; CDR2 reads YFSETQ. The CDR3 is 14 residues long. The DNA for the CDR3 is TGCGCCAGCAGCTTCGGGGGCGCGGACACTGAAGCTTTCTTT. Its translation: CASSFGGADTEAFF.

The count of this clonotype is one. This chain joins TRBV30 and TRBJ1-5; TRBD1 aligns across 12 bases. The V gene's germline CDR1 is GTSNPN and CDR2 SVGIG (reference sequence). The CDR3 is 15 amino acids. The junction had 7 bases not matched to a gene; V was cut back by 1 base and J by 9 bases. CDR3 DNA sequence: TGTGCCTGGAGTGGAGGGGGGACAGGGGGCTGGCCCCAGCATTTT. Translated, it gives CAWSGGGTGGWPQHF.

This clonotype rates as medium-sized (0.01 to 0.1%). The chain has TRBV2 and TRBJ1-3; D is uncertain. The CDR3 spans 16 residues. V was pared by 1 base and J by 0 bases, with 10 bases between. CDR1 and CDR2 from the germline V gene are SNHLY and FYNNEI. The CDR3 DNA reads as TGTGCCAGCAGTGAAGGGCGGCGGAACTCTGGAAACACCATATATTTT. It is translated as CASSEGRRNSGNTIYF.

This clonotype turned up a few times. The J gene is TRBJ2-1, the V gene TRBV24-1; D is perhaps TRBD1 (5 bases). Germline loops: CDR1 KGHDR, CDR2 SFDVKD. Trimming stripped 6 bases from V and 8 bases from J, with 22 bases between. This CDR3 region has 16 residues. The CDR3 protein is CATSPGNLDSLYEQFF. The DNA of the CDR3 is TGTGCCACCAGTCCAGGAAACCTTGACAGCCTGTATGAGCAGTTCTTC.

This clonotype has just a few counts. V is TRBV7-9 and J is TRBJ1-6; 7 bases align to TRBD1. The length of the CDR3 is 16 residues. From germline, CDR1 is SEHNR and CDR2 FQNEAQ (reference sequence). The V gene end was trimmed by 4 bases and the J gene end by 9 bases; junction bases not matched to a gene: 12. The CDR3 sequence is CASSWGLRQGGSPLHF. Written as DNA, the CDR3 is TGTGCCAGCAGCTGGGGACTCCGACAGGGTGGTTCACCCCTCCACTTT.

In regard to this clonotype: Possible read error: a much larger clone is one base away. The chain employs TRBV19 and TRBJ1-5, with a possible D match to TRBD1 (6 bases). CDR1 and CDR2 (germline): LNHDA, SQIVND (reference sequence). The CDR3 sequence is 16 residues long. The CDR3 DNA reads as TGTGACAGTAGTCCATCACATACAGGGTCGGGTCAGCCCCAGCATTTT. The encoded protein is CDSSPSHTGSGQPQHF.

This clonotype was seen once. The DNA for the CDR3 is TGTGCCAGCAGCCTCGCGTTCGGGGGTAGCAATCAGCCCCAGCATTTT. Translation gives CASSLAFGGSNQPQHF. The chain couples TRBV5-5 to TRBJ1-5; D may be TRBD1 (5 bases). Trimming took 4 bases from V and 0 from J, leaving 14 bases between them. In germline, CDR1 is SGHKS, CDR2 YYEKEE (reference sequence). CDR3 length: 16 residues.

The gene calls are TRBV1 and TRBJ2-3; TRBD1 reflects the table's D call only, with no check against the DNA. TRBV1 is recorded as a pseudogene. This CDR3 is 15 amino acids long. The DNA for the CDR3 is TGCACCAGCAGCCAAGATCGCGGGGGGGCGGATACGCAGTATTTT. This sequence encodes CTSSQDRGGADTQYF.

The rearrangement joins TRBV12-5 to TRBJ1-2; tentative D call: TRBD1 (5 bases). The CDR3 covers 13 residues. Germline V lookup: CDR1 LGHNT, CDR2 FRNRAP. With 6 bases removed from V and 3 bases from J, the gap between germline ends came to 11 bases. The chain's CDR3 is CASGGDGYYGYTF. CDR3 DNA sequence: TGTGCTAGTGGAGGGGACGGATACTATGGCTACACCTTC.

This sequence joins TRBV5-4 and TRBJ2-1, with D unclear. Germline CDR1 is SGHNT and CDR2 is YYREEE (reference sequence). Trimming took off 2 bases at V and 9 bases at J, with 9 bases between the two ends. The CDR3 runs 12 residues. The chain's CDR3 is CASSLQWREQFF. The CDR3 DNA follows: TGTGCCAGCAGCTTACAGTGGCGTGAGCAGTTCTTC.

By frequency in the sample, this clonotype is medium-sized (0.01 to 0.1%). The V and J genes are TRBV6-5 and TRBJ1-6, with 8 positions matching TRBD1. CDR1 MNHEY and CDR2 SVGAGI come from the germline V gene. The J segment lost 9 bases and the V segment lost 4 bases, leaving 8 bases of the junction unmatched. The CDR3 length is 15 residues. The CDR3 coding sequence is TGTGCCAGCAGTTCCCGAGGACAGGGCCGTTCACCCCTCCACTTT. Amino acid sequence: CASSSRGQGRSPLHF.

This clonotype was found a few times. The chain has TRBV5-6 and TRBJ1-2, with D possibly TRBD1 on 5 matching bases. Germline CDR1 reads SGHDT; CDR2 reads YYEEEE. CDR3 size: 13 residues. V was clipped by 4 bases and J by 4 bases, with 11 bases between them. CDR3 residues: CASSHSGAYGYTF. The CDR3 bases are TGTGCCAGCAGCCATTCCGGGGCCTATGGCTACACCTTC.

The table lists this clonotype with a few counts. The CDR3 sequence: CASSISPDNQPQHF. For the CDR3, the DNA is TGTGCCAGTAGTATATCACCAGACAATCAGCCCCAGCATTTT. The V and J genes are TRBV19 and TRBJ1-5, with unresolved D. Deletions cut 2 bases from V and 3 bases from J, with 8 bases between. CDR1 LNHDA and CDR2 SQIVND come from the germline V gene (reference sequence). The CDR3 runs 14 residues.

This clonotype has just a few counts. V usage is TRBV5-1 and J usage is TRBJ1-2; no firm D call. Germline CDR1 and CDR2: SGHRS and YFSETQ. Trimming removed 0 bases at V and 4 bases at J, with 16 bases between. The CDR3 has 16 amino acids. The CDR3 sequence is CASSLGGDLEAYGYTF. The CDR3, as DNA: TGCGCCAGCAGCTTGGGTGGAGACCTCGAGGCCTATGGCTACACCTTC.

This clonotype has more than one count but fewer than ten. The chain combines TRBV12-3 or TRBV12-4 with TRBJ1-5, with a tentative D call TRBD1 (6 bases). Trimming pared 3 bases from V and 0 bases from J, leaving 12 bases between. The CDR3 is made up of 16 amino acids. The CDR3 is CASSLGGSNSNQPQHF. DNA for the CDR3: TGTGCCAGCAGTTTGGGGGGCAGTAATAGCAATCAGCCCCAGCATTTT.